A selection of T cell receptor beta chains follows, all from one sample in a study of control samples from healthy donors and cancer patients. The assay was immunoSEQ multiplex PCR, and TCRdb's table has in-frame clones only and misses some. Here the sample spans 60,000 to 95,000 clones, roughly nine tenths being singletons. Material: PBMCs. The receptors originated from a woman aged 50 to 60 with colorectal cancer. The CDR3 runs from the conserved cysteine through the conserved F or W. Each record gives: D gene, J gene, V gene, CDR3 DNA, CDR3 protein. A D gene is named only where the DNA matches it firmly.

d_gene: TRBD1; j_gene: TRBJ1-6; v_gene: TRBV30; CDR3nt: TGTGCCTGGAGTGTAAGGGGGCAGCTCCTGAGTTTGAGCTCCTATAATTCACCCCTCCACTTT; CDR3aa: CAWSVRGQLLSLSSYNSPLHF
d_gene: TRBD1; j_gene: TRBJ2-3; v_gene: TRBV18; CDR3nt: TGTGCCAGCTCACCGGGGACAGCTAGCACAGATACGCAGTATTTT; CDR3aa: CASSPGTASTDTQYF
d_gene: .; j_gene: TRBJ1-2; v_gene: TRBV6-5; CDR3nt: TGTGCCAGCTCAGAGAGCGGTAGATCCTATGGCTACACCTTC; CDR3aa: CASSESGRSYGYTF
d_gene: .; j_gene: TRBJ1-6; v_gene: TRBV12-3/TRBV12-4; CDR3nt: TGTGCCAGCAGTGAAACAAATTCACCCCTCCACTTT; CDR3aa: CASSETNSPLHF
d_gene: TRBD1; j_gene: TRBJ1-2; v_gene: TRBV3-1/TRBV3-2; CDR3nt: TGTGCCAGCAGCCAAGATCAGGGGACAGGGACCAGAGGCTACACCTTC; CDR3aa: CASSQDQGTGTRGYTF
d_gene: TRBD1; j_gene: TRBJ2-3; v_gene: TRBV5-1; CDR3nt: TGCGCCAGCAGCTTGGTCCGGGACAGGTACACAGATACGCAGTATTTT; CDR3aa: CASSLVRDRYTDTQYF
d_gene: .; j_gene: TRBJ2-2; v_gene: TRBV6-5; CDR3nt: TGTGCCAGCAGCTTGACAGTTTCAACCGGGGAGCTGTTTTTT; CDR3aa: CASSLTVSTGELFF
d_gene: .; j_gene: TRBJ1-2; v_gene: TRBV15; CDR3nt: TGTGCCACCAGCGAACAAACAGGGAAGAGTGGGCGCTACACCTTC; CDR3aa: CATSEQTGKSGRYTF
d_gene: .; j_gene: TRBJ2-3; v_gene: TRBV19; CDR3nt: TGTGCCAGTAGTATTAGGCAGGGAGAAACAGATACGCAGTATTTT; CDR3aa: CASSIRQGETDTQYF
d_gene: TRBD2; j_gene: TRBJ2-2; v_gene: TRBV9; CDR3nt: TGTGCCAGCAGCGTAGGGACTAGCGGGGGAAACGGGGAGCTGTTTTTT; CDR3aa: CASSVGTSGGNGELFF
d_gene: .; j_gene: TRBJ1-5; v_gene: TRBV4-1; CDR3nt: TGCGCCAGCAGCCATTATATTGCCAATCAGCCCCAGCATTTT; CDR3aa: CASSHYIANQPQHF
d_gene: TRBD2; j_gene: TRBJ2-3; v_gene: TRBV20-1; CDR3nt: TGCAGTGCTAGTACGGGACTAGTCGATACGCAGTATTTT; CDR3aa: CSASTGLVDTQYF
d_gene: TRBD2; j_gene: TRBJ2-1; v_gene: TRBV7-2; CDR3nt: TGTGCCAGCAGCCATCTATCGCTAGCGGGGGACCATGAGCAGTTCTTC; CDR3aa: CASSHLSLAGDHEQFF
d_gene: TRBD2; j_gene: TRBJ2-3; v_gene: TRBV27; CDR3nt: TGTGCCAGCAGTTTAAGGGGTCTAGCGGGGGCCGGACCTAGCACAGATACGCAGTATTTT; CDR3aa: CASSLRGLAGAGPSTDTQYF
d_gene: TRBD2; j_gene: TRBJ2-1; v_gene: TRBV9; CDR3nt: TGTGCCAGCAGCGTAGCGCGGGGGGTTTACGATGAGCAGTTCTTC; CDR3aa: CASSVARGVYDEQFF
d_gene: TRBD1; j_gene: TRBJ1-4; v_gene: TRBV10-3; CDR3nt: TGTGCCATCAGTGATTTGCGACAGGGGCCTAATGAAAAACTGTTTTTT; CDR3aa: CAISDLRQGPNEKLFF